The TCR beta chain under discussion was sequenced for a study of response to subunit inactivated influenza vaccine. Overall study results and limits: Researchers suggested that each seasonal influenza vaccination recruits few new T cells.

As to this clonotype: What it binds is not known.

This CDR3 is built from 14 residues. Germline trimming cut 5 bases from V and 6 bases from J; bases unmatched to any gene: 5. Germline values: CDR1 KGHDR, CDR2 SFDVKD. Each CDR3 protein is one row after TCRdb ran MiXCR on the RT-PCR reads. The sample contains roughly 700,000 distinct CDR3 sequences, 14% of which appear only once. The sample here was PBMCs from blood, taken roughly 2 weeks before vaccination. The clonotype comes from a man aged 50-59 years who received an inactivated influenza vaccine. The chain joins TRBV24-1 to TRBJ2-1, with 8 positions matching TRBD1. The CDR3 loop is CATSGRGQVNEQFF. The CDR3 DNA reads TGTGCCACCAGTGGGCGGGGACAGGTCAATGAGCAGTTCTTC.